The source of this TCR beta chain is a study of cytotoxic CD8 clonotypes in ibrutinib-treated CLL. As for the study in general: Of the patients, about a dozen were relapsed/refractory, over 14 treatment-naive and 17 to 18 IGHV unmutated. Overall, around 25 responses were partial and 2 complete; following median about 70 months, approximately 15 patients stayed remitted and around twelve progressed.

Study-wide points: Exceeding age-matched healthy donors, baseline clonality also tracked the counts of circulating CD8+ T cells.

The repertoire was sequenced with immunoSEQ multiplex PCR; TCRdb's copy has only in-frame clones and lacks some. This sample has 250,000 to 350,000 clones, with roughly 76% found just once. Of note for this clone: What it binds is unknown.

With cryopreserved PBMCs as the source, roughly 2 micrograms of genomic DNA went to TCR beta libraries. Per germline, CDR1 SGHVS and CDR2 FQNEAQ. The CDR3 sequence is 14 residues long. Trimming took 1 base from V and 0 from J, leaving 7 bases between them. The receptor comes from a human donor with chronic lymphocytic leukemia. The chain is built from TRBV7-8 and TRBJ2-7, with D unresolved. The material was PBMCs, obtained at disease progression, from a patient treated with ibrutinib. CDR3 nucleotide sequence: TGTGCCAGCAGCTTAGAAAGAATCTCCTACGAGCAGTACTTC. Protein: CASSLERISYEQYF.